This T cell receptor beta chain was recovered during a study of blood T cell repertoires in COVID-19. TCRdb's copy holds only in-frame clones and misses some; the assay was immunoSEQ multiplex PCR. The sample has approximately 470,000 clones, around 90% seen once. The CDR3 loop spans 14 amino acids. V lost 3 bases, J lost 3 bases, and 10 bases lay in between. CDR1 is KGHDR and CDR2 is SFDVKD in the germline V gene. The source of this sequence is a woman aged 18-35 years who had recovered from COVID-19. Source material: PBMCs or T cells enriched from blood (not recorded which). The rearrangement links TRBV24-1 to TRBJ1-2; D unresolved. The CDR3 DNA reads TGTGCCACCAGTGATGTAGACACCGACTATGGCTACACCTTC. Translation: CATSDVDTDYGYTF.